The 12 T cell receptor beta chains reported below all come from one sample, sequenced in a study of blood T cell repertoires in COVID-19. Assay used: immunoSEQ multiplex PCR; TCRdb lists only in-frame clones, some missing. The sample lists roughly 670,000 clones; 90% were seen once. The sequenced sample was peripheral blood. These receptors all come from a young woman with acute or convalescent COVID-19.

The rearrangement joins TRBV10-3 to TRBJ2-7; 7 bases map to TRBD1. CDR3 length equals 13 residues. Germline values: CDR1 ENHRY, CDR2 SYGVKD. Trimming at V came to 10 bases and at J to 3 bases, leaving 9 bases not matched to a gene. The CDR3: CATRDRRIYEQYF. The DNA of the CDR3 is TGTGCCACCCGGGACAGAAGGATCTACGAGCAGTACTTC.

The V call is TRBV21-1, the J call TRBJ1-1. TRBV21-1 is deemed a pseudogene. This CDR3 region has 12 residues. CDR3 DNA sequence: TGTGCCAGCACCCCGGGGGGCAATGAAGCTTTCTTT. Translation gives CASTPGGNEAFF.

The chain employs TRBV29-1 and TRBJ1-1; maybe TRBD1 (5 bases). Germline V gives CDR1 SQVTM, CDR2 ANQGSEA. The V end was cut by 7 bases, the J end by 6 bases, with 18 bases between. This CDR3 is 13 amino acids long. The CDR3 loop reads CSAASEWGAEAFF. For the CDR3, the DNA is TGCAGCGCCGCCTCTGAGTGGGGCGCTGAAGCTTTCTTT.

In its sample, this clone was seen once. In DNA, the CDR3 is TGTGCCAGCCGCGGGGGGAATGAGCAGTTCTTC. Translating it yields CASRGGNEQFF. The gene calls are TRBV2 and TRBJ2-1; 8 positions match TRBD2. The CDR3 runs 11 residues. Germline CDR1 is SNHLY and CDR2 is FYNNEI. The V segment lost 8 bases and the J segment 7 bases; nucleotides outside the gene matches: 1.

V and J are TRBV23-1 and TRBJ1-5; no reliable D call. TRBV23-1 is filed as an ORF, its function uncertain. The CDR3 spans 12 residues. V was clipped by 6 bases and J by 2 bases, with 5 bases between them. The CDR3 reads CASSGGNQPQHF. The CDR3 nucleotides read TGCGCCAGCAGCGGAGGCAATCAGCCCCAGCATTTT.

The gene calls are TRBV5-4 and TRBJ1-2, with D possibly TRBD1 on 6 matching bases. Trimming removed 0 bases from V and 7 bases from J, with 13 bases in between. This CDR3 is 14 amino acids long. The germline gives CDR1 SGHNT, CDR2 YYREEE (reference sequence). The CDR3 DNA is TGTGCCAGCAGCTTGGTAGACAGGATAGGTGGCTACACCTTC. Translation gives CASSLVDRIGGYTF.

The chain employs TRBV30 and TRBJ1-1; D not resolved. The CDR3 extends over 14 amino acids. Germline values: CDR1 GTSNPN, CDR2 SVGIG (reference sequence). V lost 0 bases to trimming and J lost 3 bases, with 11 bases between them. CDR3 sequence (DNA): TGTGCCTGGAGTGTCCGGACTATAGACACTGAAGCTTTCTTT. It yields the protein CAWSVRTIDTEAFF.

This chain connects TRBV10-3 to TRBJ2-7, with TRBD1 matching 7 bases. The junction had 9 bases not matched to a gene; V was cut back by 6 bases and J by 4 bases. The CDR3 sequence is 14 residues long. Per germline, CDR1 ENHRY and CDR2 SYGVKD. As DNA, the CDR3 is TGTGCCATCAGAAACGGACAGGTGGGGTACGAGCAGTACTTC. It is translated as CAIRNGQVGYEQYF.

V is TRBV6-2 or TRBV6-3 and J is TRBJ1-2; D is ambiguous. Trimming took 2 bases from V and 9 from J, leaving 13 bases between them. CDR1 and CDR2 (germline): MNHEY, SVGEGT. The CDR3 extends over 13 amino acids. CDR3 nucleotides: TGTGCCAGCAGTTACACCAGGACGGGAAGCTACACCTTC. Translated, it gives CASSYTRTGSYTF.

The chain joins TRBV11-2 to TRBJ1-2, with 7 bases lining up with TRBD1. This CDR3 is 15 amino acids long. With 1 base clipped from V and 8 bases from J, the junction kept 10 bases outside the gene matches. Germline lookup yields CDR1 SGHAT and CDR2 FQNNGV. The DNA of the CDR3 is TGTGCCAGCAGCTTAGCCGGACAGGCTGGCGAGGGCTACACCTTC. This codes for CASSLAGQAGEGYTF.

The chain has TRBV7-9 and TRBJ2-1; 9 nucleotides agree with TRBD1. Germline CDR1 is SEHNR and CDR2 is FQNEAQ (reference sequence). The CDR3 runs to 14 residues. Unmatched junction bases numbered 8, after V lost 8 bases and J lost 6 bases. CDR3 residues: CASAYDRGGNEQFF. The DNA of the CDR3 is TGTGCCAGCGCCTACGACAGGGGGGGCAATGAGCAGTTCTTC.

The chain employs TRBV5-1 and TRBJ1-6; TRBD1 might be the D (6 bases). The CDR3 extends over 16 amino acids. The germline V gene encodes CDR1 SGHRS and CDR2 YFSETQ. V dropped 0 bases and J dropped 8 bases, with 15 bases sitting between them. CDR3 amino acids: CASSLGWGPRDSPLHF. The CDR3 DNA follows: TGCGCCAGCAGCTTGGGCTGGGGGCCGAGGGATTCACCCCTCCACTTT. The full variable domain, its missing parts supplied by reference TRBV5-1 and TRBJ1-6, is KAGVTQTPRYLIKTRGQQVTLSCSPISGHRSVSWYQQTPGQGLQFLFEYFSETQRNKGNFPGRFSGRQFSNSRSEMNVSTLELGDSALYLCASSLGWGPRDSPLHFGNGTRLTVT.